This T cell receptor (beta chain) stems from a study of blood T cells in healthy people across ages. Germline assignment: CDR1 SGHTA and CDR2 FQGTGA. The CDR3 is 15 residues long. Combining a sample-barcoded 5' primer with a J-beta primer mix, a second PCR ran for about 7 to 11 cycles. MiXCR, applied by TCRdb to the 5' RACE reads, yields one record per CDR3 protein. The data contain about 1.8 million distinct CDR3 sequences, around 48% of them seen just once; the ten biggest clones take up approximately 2.1%. The specimen sequenced was blood. The rearrangement joins TRBV7-3 to TRBJ2-4; no firm D call. The J call may be incorrect, as the DNA end agrees better with TRBJ2-7. The receptor was derived from a woman in her forties in good health. Here the CDR3 DNA reads TGTGCCAGAATTCTGGGGAAAAGAAGGACCTACGAGCAGTACTTC. Protein: CARILGKRRTYEQYF.